A selection of T cell receptor beta chains follows, all from one sample in a study of control samples from healthy donors and cancer patients. Here immunoSEQ multiplex PCR was the method, and the copy in TCRdb shows in-frame clones only, minus some. The data show 80,000 to 100,000 clones, roughly 83% seen once. Sequencing used blood. The origin of the receptors is a woman in her 30s in good health. Each CDR3 is given with its conserved first and last residue. Clone sizes are given selectively: once, few, many, or a class where the clone is expanded.

V gene,clone size,CDR3 protein
TRBV7-9,NA,CASSYNREGAFF
TRBV6-1,once,CASSKDYQPSTDTQYF
TRBV6-5,NA,CASSYSERNTEAFF
TRBV3-1/TRBV3-2,NA,CASSQTEEGGYTF
TRBV5-8,NA,CASSLAGTATNEKLFF
TRBV3-1/TRBV3-2,NA,CASSSTRDTQYF
TRBV18,NA,CASSPNQGNQPQHF
TRBV6-6,NA,CASSSGTPSPEQYF
TRBV5-1,few,CASSLGGNTEAFF
TRBV9,NA,CASSVGSGELFF
TRBV4-3,NA,CASSQDVGTMWDRGNYGYTF
TRBV7-9,NA,CASSVRGSGVDTEAFF
TRBV6-5,NA,CASRVDSSNQPQHF
TRBV6-5,NA,CASRIPNTIYF
TRBV4-3,NA,CASSQGGTPSDNEQFF
TRBV7-9,NA,CASSLYVRDSRKAFF
TRBV6-5,few,CASSYSWGYEQYF
TRBV6-1,NA,CASSEAGGRTDTQYF
TRBV30,few,CAWSAGSNQPQHF
TRBV7-2,NA,CASSLAQLSPGELFF
TRBV12-3/TRBV12-4,NA,CASSFRGMGEQFF
TRBV18,NA,CASSSTGIEQYF
TRBV11-3,NA,CASSLRGWRAQYF
TRBV9,NA,CASSAGQVADEQFF
TRBV25-1,once,CASKGRRDPSTDTQYF
TRBV5-1,once,CASSLALGKAETQYF
TRBV9,NA,CASSVKTGSSPLHF
TRBV18,NA,CASSPGQGFAGNTIYF
TRBV4-3,NA,CASSQGLGQGGYGYTF
TRBV6-2/TRBV6-3,medium-sized,CASSYGGAGTEAFF
TRBV19,NA,CASSISFRGPDTQYF
TRBV6-1,NA,CASSETTNYGYTF
TRBV9,few,CASSVPGANVLTF
TRBV6-1,NA,CASSEDGGGSETQYF
TRBV18,NA,CASSPLATGELFF
TRBV10-3,few,CAISEGVYTGELFF
TRBV29-1,NA,CSVAAGGSGANVLTF
TRBV6-5,NA,CASRPPATGRYEQYF
TRBV2,NA,CASGWEVGEAFF
TRBV3-1/TRBV3-2,NA,CASSRAGGLGTEAFF
TRBV7-2,NA,CASSLVSGEQYF
TRBV27,NA,CASSLSVPQTGTYGYTF
TRBV5-1,NA,CASSLGAIQETQYF
TRBV5-1,NA,CASSPGERPHQETQYF
TRBV11-2,NA,CASSFQENYGYTF
TRBV7-9,NA,CASSEGQGRDTQYF
TRBV21-1,NA,CASSSLDQPQHF
TRBV6-5,NA,CASSPRDSAPLHF
TRBV6-5,NA,CASSYGGAPSTDTQYF
TRBV18,NA,CASSPTDVGYTF
TRBV5-6,NA,CASSFGSSGGHLQQYF
TRBV10-3,medium-sized,CAISGGHSVNEQFF
TRBV20-1,NA,CSASRGLQETQYF
TRBV6-4,NA,CASSDSSSTDTQYF
TRBV5-1,NA,CASSLVSGGVKETQYF
TRBV6-1,NA,CASSEARGGDGYTF
TRBV7-9,NA,CASSLARKDSGELFF